The 23 T cell receptor beta chains reported below all come from one sample, sequenced in a study of cytomegalovirus exposure and HLA in healthy donors. Vbeta (60) and Jbeta (13) primers were used in the PCR. This table comes from immunoSEQ multiplex PCR, and its TCRdb copy is limited to in-frame clones, with some not included. The table has 110,000 to 150,000 clones, 77% seen once; the top ten hold about 1.6%. The sample comprised PBMCs. The receptors were gathered from a female donor in good health and CMV-seronegative.

This clone showed up just a few times. The rearrangement uses TRBV4-1 and TRBJ2-7; 8 bases line up with TRBD1. Germline trimming cut 3 bases from V and 4 bases from J; bases unmatched to any gene: 8. This CDR3 contains 15 residues. The germline V gene has CDR1 MGHRA and CDR2 YSYEKL. The CDR3: CASSHRTGLNYEQYF. The CDR3 DNA is TGCGCCAGCAGCCACCGGACAGGGTTGAATTACGAGCAGTACTTC.

CDR3 protein: CASSLYIQRENYEQFF. In nucleotides, the CDR3 is TGTGCCAGCAGTTTATATATCCAGCGGGAGAATTATGAGCAGTTCTTC. The chain couples TRBV28 to TRBJ2-1; 8 positions match TRBD2. J gave up 8 bases and V 1 base, and 10 bases lay outside the gene matches. CDR3 length: 16 amino acids. Germline V lookup: CDR1 MDHEN, CDR2 SYDVKM.

The chain recombines TRBV28 with TRBJ2-7; a weak D match, TRBD2 (6 bases). The ends were cut back, 6 bases at V and 7 bases at J, with 19 bases in the middle. Germline CDR1 reads MDHEN; CDR2 reads SYDVKM. CDR3 length: 14 residues. CDR3 bases: TGTGCCAGCAGAGGAGGGGCGCCCCCGGGTGAGCAGTACTTC. Translating gives CASRGGAPPGEQYF.

This chain joins TRBV19 and TRBJ2-3, with 9 bases matching TRBD2. This CDR3 spans 13 amino acids. Looked up from germline, CDR1 is LNHDA and CDR2 is SQIVND (reference sequence). Trimming took 8 bases from V and 4 from J; bases not matched to a gene: 4. CDR3 sequence reads: CASWAGGSDTQYF. CDR3 DNA: TGTGCCAGTTGGGCGGGAGGGTCAGATACGCAGTATTTT. Drawing the rest from reference TRBV19 and TRBJ2-3, the complete variable domain is DGGITQSPKYLFRKEGQNVTLSCEQNLNHDAMYWYRQDPGQGLRLIYYSQIVNDFQKGDIAEGYSVSREKKESFPLTVTSAQKNPTAFYLCASWAGGSDTQYFGPGTRLTVL.

For this clone: One junction end does not reproduce the germline sequence, and a read error may be involved. The chain carries TRBV2 and TRBJ2-1, with D tentatively TRBD1 (5 bases). This CDR3 is built from 10 residues. Germline CDR1 reads SNHLY; CDR2 reads FYNNEI. The CDR3 is CASSELREIF. CDR3 DNA sequence: TGTGCCAGCAGTGAGCTCAGGGAAATCTTC.

The chain joins TRBV5-1 to TRBJ2-2; D may be TRBD1 (5 bases). This CDR3 is built from 15 residues. Trimming stripped 2 bases from V and 4 bases from J, with 12 bases between. CDR1 and CDR2 from the germline V gene are SGHRS and YFSETQ. The CDR3 region is CASSLGAQSTGELFF. The CDR3 DNA is TGCGCCAGCAGCTTAGGGGCGCAGAGCACCGGGGAGCTGTTTTTT.

This chain connects TRBV11-2 to TRBJ1-3; D not resolved. Germline loops: CDR1 SGHAT, CDR2 FQNNGV. Trimming pared 2 bases from V and 0 bases from J, leaving 8 bases between. The CDR3 contains 15 residues. The CDR3 is CASSLRRSSGNTIYF. CDR3 coding DNA: TGTGCCAGCAGCTTAAGACGGAGCTCTGGAAACACCATATATTTT.

The chain has TRBV19 and TRBJ2-7, with 8 bases fitting TRBD1. Trimming at V came to 6 bases and at J to 3 bases, leaving 10 bases not matched to a gene. Per the germline V gene, CDR1 is LNHDA and CDR2 is SQIVND (reference sequence). CDR3 length equals 15 residues. CDR3 region: CASSTGQGQIYEQYF. As DNA, the CDR3 is TGTGCCAGTAGCACAGGACAGGGACAAATCTACGAGCAGTACTTC.

The chain joins TRBV5-1 to TRBJ2-1; weak D call: TRBD2 (5 bases). The CDR3 extends over 15 amino acids. CDR1 SGHRS and CDR2 YFSETQ come from the germline V gene. V was pared by 4 bases and J by 0 bases, with 11 bases between. The CDR3 DNA is TGCGCCAGCAGCCCCCCAGCGGACTCCTACAATGAGCAGTTCTTC. Protein sequence: CASSPPADSYNEQFF.

CDR3 DNA sequence: TGTGCCAGCAGCGTGGGACTAGCGGGAGCCGATACGCAGTATTTT. Protein: CASSVGLAGADTQYF. The chain employs TRBV9 and TRBJ2-3, with TRBD2 identical over 14 bases. V lost 2 bases to trimming and J lost 6 bases; unmatched junction nucleotides: 2. This CDR3 region has 15 residues. The germline CDR1 and CDR2 sequences are SGDLS and YYNGEE.

This chain links TRBV5-6 with TRBJ1-1, with TRBD1 identical over 7 bases. Germline V gene lookup returns CDR1 SGHDT and CDR2 YYEEEE. CDR3 length equals 12 residues. V shed 3 bases, J shed 11 bases, and the junction held 7 bases outside the gene matches. CDR3 amino acids: CASSWGDRGAFF. DNA of the CDR3: TGTGCCAGCAGCTGGGGGGACAGAGGGGCTTTCTTT.

This clone was seen more than once but under ten times. The V gene is TRBV30, the J gene TRBJ1-1; TRBD1 agrees at 7 bases. This CDR3 spans 14 amino acids. V trimming: 2 bases; J trimming: 4 bases; junction bases outside the gene matches: 7. Germline loops: CDR1 GTSNPN, CDR2 SVGIG (reference sequence). CDR3 loop: CAWSTGEYRTEAFF. The DNA of the CDR3 is TGTGCCTGGAGTACAGGGGAGTATCGCACTGAAGCTTTCTTT.

J is TRBJ2-5 and V is TRBV10-3, with TRBD1 matching 10 bases. The closer fit of TRBJ2-7 to the DNA end suggests the J call may be wrong. Germline CDR1 is ENHRY and CDR2 is SYGVKD. There are 15 residues in the CDR3. The DNA of the CDR3 is TGTGCCATCAGTGGAACCGGGACAGGGGCCTACGAGCAGTACTTC. As protein: CAISGTGTGAYEQYF.

The chain has TRBV15 and TRBJ2-5; D is unclear. CDR1 is LNHNV and CDR2 is YYDKDF in the germline V gene (reference sequence). The CDR3 length is 13 residues. V lost 3 bases, J lost 4 bases, and 9 bases lay in between. The CDR3 region has the DNA TGTGCCACCAGCAGGTTAGGCGGAGAGACCCAGTACTTC. Translation gives CATSRLGGETQYF.

V and J are TRBV6-5 and TRBJ1-2; the D gene is possibly TRBD1 (5 bases). Deletions cut 5 bases from V and 4 bases from J, with 17 bases between. Germline CDR1 and CDR2: MNHEY and SVGAGI. The CDR3 is 15 residues long. The CDR3, as DNA: TGTGCCAGCAGTCCCGACAGAAACCCTATCTATGGCTACACCTTC. Protein product: CASSPDRNPIYGYTF.

This clone was counted between two and nine times. The gene calls are TRBV5-6 and TRBJ1-5; 7 nucleotides line up with TRBD1. In germline, CDR1 is SGHDT, CDR2 YYEEEE. CDR3 length equals 15 residues. Trimming took 0 bases from V and 5 from J; bases not matched to a gene: 5. The CDR3 loop reads CASSLGGTAHQPQHF. CDR3 DNA: TGTGCCAGCAGCTTGGGAGGGACAGCTCATCAGCCCCAGCATTTT.

The V call is TRBV4-2, the J call TRBJ1-2; 8 bases are shared with TRBD1. There are 14 residues in the CDR3. V lost 1 base and J lost 8; bases outside the gene matches: 6. The germline gives CDR1 LGHNA, CDR2 YNFKEQ. In DNA form, the CDR3 reads TGTGCCAGCAGCCAAGTCCAGGGGGCGGGAGGCTACACCTTC. Translated: CASSQVQGAGGYTF.

The chain recombines TRBV5-6 with TRBJ1-2, with 9 bases lining up with TRBD1. Trimming cost V 3 bases and J 8 bases; bases outside gene matches: 14. Germline CDR1 reads SGHDT; CDR2 reads YYEEEE. CDR3 length equals 16 residues. CDR3 in DNA: TGTGCCAGCAGCTCGCCGGGGGGACAGGGTGCGGGCGGCTACACCTTC. It codes for CASSSPGGQGAGGYTF.

The chain joins TRBV2 to TRBJ2-3; 14 nucleotides agree with TRBD2. The V gene's germline CDR1 is SNHLY and CDR2 FYNNEI. V lost 6 bases and J lost 4; bases outside the gene matches: 6. The CDR3 extends over 16 amino acids. CDR3 bases: TGTGCCAGCAGCCGCCGACTAGCGGGAGGGCCAGATACGCAGTATTTT. Protein sequence: CASSRRLAGGPDTQYF. Supplemented by reference TRBV2 and TRBJ2-3, the full variable domain reads EPEVTQTPSHQVTQMGQEVILRCVPISNHLYFYWYRQILGQKVEFLVSFYNNEISEKSEIFDDQFSVERPDGSNFTLKIRSTKLEDSAMYFCASSRRLAGGPDTQYFGPGTRLTVL.

Points on this clone: An end of the junction does not agree with germline; a read error may underlie this. The rearrangement uses TRBV13 and TRBJ2-4; maybe TRBD2 (7 bases). CDR1 is PRHDT, CDR2 FYEKMQ, per germline (reference sequence). This CDR3 is 15 amino acids long. CDR3 sequence: CASSTGGPARNIQYF. In DNA, the CDR3 is TGTGCCAGCAGTACCGGGGGGCCCGCCAGAAACATTCAGTACTTC. The whole variable domain, filled in from reference TRBV13 and TRBJ2-4, reads AAGVIQSPRHLIKEKRETATLKCYPIPRHDTVYWYQQGPGQDPQFLISFYEKMQSDKGSIPDRFSAQQFSDYHSELNMSSLELGDSALYFCASSTGGPARNIQYFGAGTRLSVL.

J is TRBJ1-2 and V is TRBV2, with D possibly TRBD1 on 5 matching bases. Germline V gene sequence: CDR1 SNHLY, CDR2 FYNNEI. V gave up 3 bases and J gave up 6 bases, with 17 bases separating them. The CDR3 consists of 15 residues. CDR3 region: CASSEALRVTDGYTF. CDR3 nucleotides: TGTGCCAGCAGTGAGGCATTAAGAGTGACAGATGGCTACACCTTC.

The rearrangement links TRBV19 to TRBJ2-2; TRBD1 aligns across 10 bases. Germline-derived CDR1 and CDR2 are LNHDA and SQIVND (reference sequence). The ends lost 3 bases at V and 0 bases at J; junction bases unmatched: 1. The CDR3 covers 16 residues. As DNA, the CDR3 is TGTGCCAGTAGTATCGGACAGGGGGCGAACACCGGGGAGCTGTTTTTT. It translates to CASSIGQGANTGELFF. Full variable domain (outside the CDR3, taken from reference TRBV19 and TRBJ2-2): DGGITQSPKYLFRKEGQNVTLSCEQNLNHDAMYWYRQDPGQGLRLIYYSQIVNDFQKGDIAEGYSVSREKKESFPLTVTSAQKNPTAFYLCASSIGQGANTGELFFGEGSRLTVL.

This chain connects TRBV7-8 to TRBJ2-2; 12 bases line up with TRBD1. Trimming at V came to 5 bases and at J to 7 bases, leaving 8 bases not matched to a gene. Germline CDR1 SGHVS, CDR2 FQNEAQ. CDR3 size: 16 residues. The DNA for the CDR3 is TGTGCCAGCAGCAGGGGGACAGGGGGCGCCTTCGGGGAGCTGTTTTTT. It codes for CASSRGTGGAFGELFF.